One sample yielded the 5 T cell receptor beta chains listed below, sequenced in a study of cytomegalovirus exposure and HLA in healthy donors. With 60 Vbeta and 13 Jbeta primers, the PCR was carried out. Libraries were prepared by immunoSEQ multiplex PCR; TCRdb keeps only in-frame clonotypes and omits some of them. Among around 100,000 clones, around 77% were seen once, and the ten largest hold roughly 4%. Sequencing was done on a sample of PBMCs. The receptors stem from a man between 45 and 60 years old in good health and CMV-seropositive.

This chain uses TRBV5-6 with TRBJ2-5, with TRBD2 identical over 13 bases. The CDR3 loop spans 16 amino acids. V lost 4 bases and J lost 0; bases outside the gene matches: 3. Germline loops: CDR1 SGHDT, CDR2 YYEEEE. Written as DNA, the CDR3 is TGTGCCAGCAGCGCGGGACTAGCGGGATACCAAGAGACCCAGTACTTC. This translates into CASSAGLAGYQETQYF.

This chain links TRBV11-2 with TRBJ2-7; TRBD2 aligns across 15 bases. The trim removed 2 bases at V and 5 bases at J, leaving 7 bases unmatched. CDR3 size: 17 residues. Germline V gene data show CDR1 as SGHAT and CDR2 as FQNNGV. For the CDR3, the DNA is TGTGCCAGCAGCTTAACCGGGACTAGCGGGAGGTCCCACGAGCAGTACTTC. This translates into CASSLTGTSGRSHEQYF.

The table lists this clone with a count of one. This chain uses TRBV6-5 with TRBJ1-5; a possible D gene is TRBD1 (6 bases). CDR1 and CDR2 (germline): MNHEY, SVGAGI. This CDR3 region has 14 residues. V shed 6 bases and J shed 4 bases, with 13 bases lying between them. Here the CDR3 reads CASSPLGANQPQHF. The CDR3, as DNA: TGTGCCAGCAGCCCTCTGGGGGCAAATCAGCCCCAGCATTTT.

This clone was picked up one time. CDR3 DNA sequence: TGCGCCAGCAGCCCACGGACAGGGGCCAGCTATGGCTACACCTTC. Protein: CASSPRTGASYGYTF. This chain connects TRBV5-1 to TRBJ1-2, with 9 positions matching TRBD1. Germline loops: CDR1 SGHRS, CDR2 YFSETQ. This CDR3 has 15 residues. V dropped 4 bases and J dropped 4; count of bases not matched to a gene: 8.

The chain links TRBV18 to TRBJ2-3; 9 bases line up with TRBD1. In germline, CDR1 is KGHSH, CDR2 LQKENI. CDR3 size: 16 residues. The V segment lost 4 bases and the J segment 2 bases; nucleotides outside the gene matches: 7. Here the CDR3 reads CASSRVQGASTDTQYF. DNA of the CDR3: TGTGCCAGCTCACGGGTACAGGGGGCCTCCACAGATACGCAGTATTTT.